These 2 T cell receptor beta chains originate from one sample sequenced in a study of T-cell memory formation after mild COVID-19. TCRdb redid the calling of the 5' RACE reads with MiXCR, one entry per CDR3 protein. Of about 430,000 distinct CDR3 sequences listed, about 20% are singletons. The sequenced material came from PBMCs or a T cell subset sorted from them (not recorded which). The receptors come from a man between 18 and 35 years old who had mild COVID-19 (a few samples of this study predate the infection). Cell type and time point are not known.

In this sample, this clonotype turned up a few times. The chain is built from TRBV7-2 and TRBJ2-3; TRBD1 or TRBD2 may be the D gene (6 bases each). The germline V and J ends were trimmed by 6 bases and 0 bases, with 10 bases remaining between them. The CDR3 is made up of 14 amino acids. The germline V gene encodes CDR1 SGHTA and CDR2 FQGNSA. CDR3 sequence reads: CASRGGISTDTQYF. The CDR3 DNA sequence: TGTGCCAGCAGGGGGGGCATTAGCACAGATACGCAGTATTTT.

The chain has TRBV6-5 and TRBJ1-6; D is unclear. CDR1 MNHEY and CDR2 SVGAGI come from the germline V gene. The V end lost 6 bases, the J end lost 3 bases, and 6 bases lay between the germline ends. This CDR3 is built from 13 residues. CDR3 coding DNA: TGTGCCAGCAGGCTGGGCTATAATTCACCCCTCCACTTT. Its protein is CASRLGYNSPLHF.